The rows below give T cell receptor beta chains drawn from one sample of a study of T cell responses to AZD1222 COVID-19 vaccine. The protocol was immunoSEQ multiplex PCR, while the TCRdb copy is restricted to in-frame clones and leaves out a portion. Of tens of thousands of clones detected, approximately 84% appear once; the ten largest clones hold approximately 10%. Here the sequenced sample was peripheral blood, taken on day 0 of AZD1222 vaccination. Receptors were obtained from an adult in good health. Each CDR3 is given with its conserved first and last residue. The D gene is left open where the match is weak. Clone size is not always given. Where it is, it says once, few, many or a class for expanded clones.

>NA|TRBV3-1/TRBV3-2|NA|TRBJ1-4
TGTGCCAGCAGCCGGACAGTCTTTAATGAAAAACTGTTTTTT
CASSRTVFNEKLFF
>NA|TRBV18|NA|TRBJ1-5
TGTGCCAGCTCACCGGAGGTAGAGCAGCCCCAGCATTTT
CASSPEVEQPQHF
>NA|TRBV19|NA|TRBJ2-1
TGTGCCAGTAGTATATCAGGGGTATCCTACAATGAGCAGTTCTTC
CASSISGVSYNEQFF
>TRBD1|TRBV6-5|once|TRBJ1-1
TGTGCCAGCAGTTACGGGACAGCCAACACTGAAGCTTTCTTT
CASSYGTANTEAFF
>NA|TRBV6-5|NA|TRBJ1-4
TGTGCCAGCCACCCGGGGGCTAATGAAAAACTGTTTTTT
CASHPGANEKLFF
>NA|TRBV6-5|once|TRBJ1-2
TGTGCCAGTTCCTCCCTGGCCCCTAACTATGGCTACACCTTC
CASSSLAPNYGYTF
>TRBD1|TRBV5-1|NA|TRBJ2-7
TGCGCCAGCCGTCGTCTTCTCGGGACAGGGGAAGGACAGTACTTC
CASRRLLGTGEGQYF
>TRBD1|TRBV6-1|NA|TRBJ2-5
TGTGCCAGCAGTGGGATTCCCCGGACAGGAACCCCAGAGACCCAGTACTTC
CASSGIPRTGTPETQYF
>TRBD1|TRBV7-9|NA|TRBJ2-7
TGTGCCAGCAGCCTCCCGGGACAGCCATCCTACGAGCAGTACTTC
CASSLPGQPSYEQYF
>NA|TRBV28|NA|TRBJ2-4
TGTGCCAGCAGTTTAGCGGGCATTCAGTACTTC
CASSLAGIQYF
>NA|TRBV2|NA|TRBJ2-1
TGTGCCAGCAGCCGTTCCGGAACCTCCTACAATGAGCAGTTCTTC
CASSRSGTSYNEQFF
>TRBD1|TRBV19|NA|TRBJ2-5
TGTGCCACCTCCACACCGGGACAGCAAGAGACCCAGTACTTC
CATSTPGQQETQYF
>NA|TRBV5-1|NA|TRBJ1-2
TGCGCCAGCAGCATAAGGGGAGATGGCTACACCTTC
CASSIRGDGYTF
>NA|TRBV30|NA|TRBJ1-6
TGTGCCTGGAGTGTCGGGAATGAGGGTTCACCCCTCCACTTT
CAWSVGNEGSPLHF
>TRBD2|TRBV7-2|NA|TRBJ2-3
TGTGCCAGCAGCTTAAGGTTTAGCGGGGCCACAGATACGCAGTATTTT
CASSLRFSGATDTQYF
>TRBD2|TRBV29-1|few|TRBJ2-5
TGCAGCGTTGCCCAAGTCGGGGGAGGGGAGACCCAGTACTTC
CSVAQVGGGETQYF
>NA|TRBV5-5|NA|TRBJ1-1
TGTGCCAGCAGCTCTAACGTTAACAGGGTAACTGAAGCTTTCTTT
CASSSNVNRVTEAFF
>TRBD1|TRBV27|NA|TRBJ1-2
TGTGCCAGCAGTCCTGGGACAGCCCACCTCTATGGCTACACCTTC
CASSPGTAHLYGYTF
>TRBD2|TRBV18|NA|TRBJ2-5
TGTGCCAGCTCACCGGCGGGAGGGGCGGAGACCCAGTACTTC
CASSPAGGAETQYF
>TRBD1|TRBV6-5|NA|TRBJ1-5
TGTGCCAGCAGTTACTCCGGCCCTGGAGGGGGCCAGCCCCAGCATTTT
CASSYSGPGGGQPQHF
>TRBD2|TRBV7-9|NA|TRBJ2-3
TGTGCCAGCAGCTTAGCTCTAGCGGGAGTGAGCACAGATACGCAGTATTTT
CASSLALAGVSTDTQYF
>NA|TRBV13|NA|TRBJ1-1
TGTGCCAGCAGCGGACAGAACACTGAAGCTTTCTTT
CASSGQNTEAFF
>TRBD1|TRBV15|NA|TRBJ1-5
TGTGCCACCAGCAGAGACCGGACAGGGTATCAGCCCCAGCATTTT
CATSRDRTGYQPQHF
>NA|TRBV28|NA|TRBJ1-4
TGTGCCAGCAGTTTATCGATGAGAGAGGTGGGAACTAATGAAAAACTGTTTTTT
CASSLSMREVGTNEKLFF
>NA|TRBV21-1|NA|TRBJ1-2
TGTGCCAGCAGCTCCCTCCGACGGACTCCCTATGGCTACACCTTC
CASSSLRRTPYGYTF
>NA|TRBV15|NA|TRBJ1-5
TGTGCCACCAGCCTAGGACGGGAGCCCCAGCATTTT
CATSLGREPQHF
>NA|TRBV4-1|NA|TRBJ1-1
TGCGCCAGCAGCCAAGAAAGTCCCTGGGTCCCTGAAGCTTTCTTT
CASSQESPWVPEAFF
>NA|TRBV5-1|NA|TRBJ2-2
TGCGCCAGCAGCTTGGGGAACACCGGGGAGCTGTTTTTT
CASSLGNTGELFF
>NA|TRBV10-3|NA|TRBJ1-1
TGTGCCATCAGTCGTGGGGAGGCTGAAGCTTTCTTT
CAISRGEAEAFF
>NA|TRBV7-9|NA|TRBJ1-3
TGTGCCAAAGGGGGTCGGAACTCTGGAAACACCATATATTTT
CAKGGRNSGNTIYF
>NA|TRBV6-6|NA|TRBJ1-4
TGTGCCAGCAGGGGTAGGACTGCAACTAATGAAAAACTGTTTTTT
CASRGRTATNEKLFF
>NA|TRBV27|NA|TRBJ2-3
TGTGCCAGCCGTCGGGACGGCACAGATACGCAGTATTTT
CASRRDGTDTQYF
>TRBD2|TRBV2|NA|TRBJ2-2
TGTGCCAGCTCGGCTAGCGGGGGAATCGGGGAGCTGTTTTTT
CASSASGGIGELFF
>NA|TRBV18|NA|TRBJ1-2
TGTGCCAGCTCACCACGCCGGACAGAGAATGGCTACACCTTC
CASSPRRTENGYTF
>TRBD1|TRBV18|NA|TRBJ1-1
TGTGCCAGCTCACCTCAGGGGGCGAACACTGAAGCTTTCTTT
CASSPQGANTEAFF
>NA|TRBV6-5|NA|TRBJ2-5
TGTGCCAGCAGAGGGTGGGACTTCCAAGAGACCCAGTACTTC
CASRGWDFQETQYF
>TRBD1|TRBV19|few|TRBJ1-5
TGTGCCAGTAGTAGTCAGGGGGATTTGAATCAGCCCCAGCATTTT
CASSSQGDLNQPQHF
>NA|TRBV5-1|NA|TRBJ2-7
TGCGCCAGCAGCTTGGAGGCAACGAGCTCCTACGAGCAGTACTTC
CASSLEATSSYEQYF
>NA|TRBV28|NA|TRBJ2-6
TGTGCCAGCAGTTACTTGGGTACGGGGGCCAACGTCCTGACTTTC
CASSYLGTGANVLTF
>NA|TRBV30|NA|TRBJ1-1
TGTGCCTGGGGGCTACAGGGGAACACTGAAGCTTTCTTT
CAWGLQGNTEAFF
>NA|TRBV5-1|NA|TRBJ2-1
TGCGCCAGCAGCAAGCAGGCTAGTGAGCAGTTCTTC
CASSKQASEQFF
>TRBD1|TRBV28|few|TRBJ2-7
TGTGCCAGCAGTTCATTCGCGGGGACAGGATCCTACGAGCAGTACTTC
CASSSFAGTGSYEQYF
>TRBD2|TRBV29-1|NA|TRBJ2-1
TGCAGCGTGGGGACTAGCGGGAATTACAATGAGCAGTTCTTC
CSVGTSGNYNEQFF
>TRBD2|TRBV5-1|NA|TRBJ2-3
TGCGCCAGCAGCTTAAGCGGGGGACCTAGGGATACGCAGTATTTT
CASSLSGGPRDTQYF
>NA|TRBV3-1/TRBV3-2|NA|TRBJ2-2
TGTGCCAGCAGCCAACTCCTGAGTACGGCGACCGGGGAGCTGTTTTTT
CASSQLLSTATGELFF
>NA|TRBV12-3/TRBV12-4|NA|TRBJ2-5
TGTGCCAGCATGAGGTGGGACCAAGAGACCCAGTACTTC
CASMRWDQETQYF
>NA|TRBV11-3|NA|TRBJ1-1
TGTGCCAGCAGCTCAGATGAGGGGGCTGAAGCTTTCTTT
CASSSDEGAEAFF
>TRBD1|TRBV6-5|once|TRBJ1-2
TGTGCCAGCAGCCCCTTCGGACAGGGCTATGGCTACACCTTC
CASSPFGQGYGYTF
>NA|TRBV28|NA|TRBJ2-2
TGTGCCAGCAGTTTCCTAGGACTTGGGGCCGGGGAGCTGTTTTTT
CASSFLGLGAGELFF
>NA|TRBV25-1|NA|TRBJ1-1
TGTGCCAGCAGTGAGACAGTGAACACTGAAGCTTTCTTT
CASSETVNTEAFF
>TRBD1|TRBV7-2|NA|TRBJ2-2
TGTGCCAGCAGCTTAGGGCCAGGGGGCCCCGGGGAGCTGTTTTTT
CASSLGPGGPGELFF
>NA|TRBV7-9|NA|TRBJ1-1
TGTGCCAGCAGCCTTACAGGGAACACTGAAGCTTTCTTT
CASSLTGNTEAFF
>NA|TRBV19|NA|TRBJ1-3
TGTGCCAGTAGTCGAGGGACCCAGGACTCTGGAAACACCATATATTTT
CASSRGTQDSGNTIYF
>NA|TRBV12-3/TRBV12-4|NA|TRBJ1-6
TGTGCCAGCAGTTTAAATCCCGATTCACCCCTCCACTTT
CASSLNPDSPLHF
>NA|TRBV25-1|NA|TRBJ2-3
TGTGCCAGCAGTGAACGGGGACTCTCAACCCAGTATTTT
CASSERGLSTQYF
>NA|TRBV10-3|NA|TRBJ1-1
TGTGCCATCAGTGAGTCGGGGGCGGAGAACACTGAAGCTTTCTTT
CAISESGAENTEAFF
>TRBD1|TRBV5-5|NA|TRBJ1-4
TGTGCCAGCAGCTTGGTACCAGGGTGGGGATCAGGGGGAGCTAATGAAAAACTGTTTTTT
CASSLVPGWGSGGANEKLFF
>TRBD2|TRBV2|NA|TRBJ2-2
TGTGCCAGCAGAGGGACTAGCGGGAGGAATACCGGGGAGCTGTTTTTT
CASRGTSGRNTGELFF